Following are 25 T cell receptor beta chains from one sample sequenced in a study of blood T cell repertoires in COVID-19. Profiled with immunoSEQ multiplex PCR; TCRdb holds only in-frame clones, not every one. This sample has 300,000 to 350,000 clones, with around nine tenths found just once. The sequenced material came from peripheral blood. These receptors originate from a woman aged 18-29 years who had recovered from COVID-19.

The rearrangement uses TRBV4-3 and TRBJ1-1; tentatively, D is TRBD1 (5 bases). Trimming pared 1 base from V and 6 bases from J, leaving 12 bases between. Per the germline V gene, CDR1 is LGHNA and CDR2 is YSLEER. The CDR3 totals 14 residues. Written as DNA, the CDR3 is TGCGCCAGCAGCCAAGGGGAGGGGTGGGCTGAAGCTTTCTTT. This gives the protein CASSQGEGWAEAFF.

The genes are TRBV10-3 and TRBJ2-7; 12 bases agree with TRBD2. The germline gives CDR1 ENHRY, CDR2 SYGVKD. Trimming cost V 2 bases and J 6 bases; bases outside gene matches: 11. This CDR3 is built from 17 residues. CDR3 residues: CAISEGGGTSGPGEQYV. In DNA form, the CDR3 reads TGTGCCATCAGTGAGGGGGGAGGGACTAGCGGGCCGGGCGAGCAGTACGTC.

This chain links TRBV24-1 with TRBJ2-1; D not certain. Deletions cut 1 base from V and 5 bases from J, with 2 bases between. The CDR3 loop spans 12 amino acids. CDR1 and CDR2 from the germline V gene are KGHDR and SFDVKD. The CDR3 DNA follows: TGTGCCACCAGTGATTTCGACAATGAGCAGTTCTTC. It yields the protein CATSDFDNEQFF.

The CDR3 DNA reads TGCAGCGCCCCGGGTGATTCAGATACGCAGTATTTT. Protein: CSAPGDSDTQYF. The chain couples TRBV29-1 to TRBJ2-3; no reliable D call. There are 12 residues in the CDR3. V lost 7 bases to trimming and J lost 4 bases, with 12 bases between them. CDR1 is SQVTM and CDR2 is ANQGSEA in the germline V gene.

The chain couples TRBV7-2 to TRBJ2-3; 10 nucleotides line up with TRBD2. The CDR3 has 16 residues. The junction had 4 bases not matched to a gene; V was cut back by 1 base and J by 3 bases. Germline V gene sequence: CDR1 SGHTA, CDR2 FQGNSA. CDR3 region: CASSLGLAGVTDTQYF. The CDR3 DNA sequence: TGTGCCAGCAGCTTAGGCCTAGCGGGAGTGACAGATACGCAGTATTTT.

J is TRBJ2-1 and V is TRBV7-9; TRBD1 agrees at 9 bases. Germline lookup yields CDR1 SEHNR and CDR2 FQNEAQ (reference sequence). The CDR3 extends over 16 amino acids. V lost 5 bases to trimming and J lost 5 bases; unmatched junction nucleotides: 10. The CDR3 nucleotides are TGTGCCAGCAGCCCAAGAGGGGGGACAGGGCACAATGAGCAGTTCTTC. Translation gives CASSPRGGTGHNEQFF.

This chain connects TRBV11-3 to TRBJ2-1; TRBD2 is a possible D gene (6 bases). The germline CDR1 and CDR2 sequences are SGHNT and YENEEA. Trimming removed 2 bases at V and 2 bases at J, with 10 bases between. The CDR3 runs 15 residues. The CDR3 loop reads CASSLRGGPYNEQFF. CDR3 coding DNA: TGTGCCAGCAGCTTACGGGGAGGCCCCTACAATGAGCAGTTCTTC.

Note on this clone: This sample includes further DNA sequences coding for the same CDR3. The chain employs TRBV7-2 and TRBJ2-3; TRBD2 agrees at 11 bases. There are 15 residues in the CDR3. The germline CDR1 and CDR2 sequences are SGHTA and FQGNSA. J was trimmed by 0 bases and V by 5 bases; bases with no gene match: 1. The CDR3 here is CASSRTSGSTDTQYF. The DNA for the CDR3 is TGTGCCAGCAGCCGGACTAGCGGGAGCACAGATACGCAGTATTTT.

This clone is a singleton in its sample. J is TRBJ1-5 and V is TRBV2, with TRBD1 matching over 8 bases. The CDR3 spans 17 residues. Germline V gene sequence: CDR1 SNHLY, CDR2 FYNNEI. Trimming took 3 bases from V and 0 from J; bases not matched to a gene: 7. The DNA for the CDR3 is TGTGCCAGCAGTGAGTTTGCGACAGGGGCTAGCAATCAGCCCCAGCATTTT. Protein: CASSEFATGASNQPQHF.

This chain uses TRBV7-2 with TRBJ2-1; D possibly corresponds to TRBD2 (6 bases). Per germline, CDR1 SGHTA and CDR2 FQGNSA. V lost 0 bases, J lost 4 bases, and 10 bases lay in between. This CDR3 has 15 residues. DNA of the CDR3: TGTGCCAGCAGCTTAGCCCTAGCGCCATACAATGAGCAGTTCTTC. Its translation is CASSLALAPYNEQFF.

The chain couples TRBV5-1 to TRBJ2-3, with 12 nucleotides matching TRBD2. Germline CDR1 SGHRS, CDR2 YFSETQ. This CDR3 comprises 18 residues. The V and J ends lost 0 bases and 0 bases, in that order; junction bases with no gene match: 5. The CDR3 DNA sequence: TGCGCCAGCAGCTTGGCCCTAGCGGGAGGGGGGAGCACAGATACGCAGTATTTT. Translation gives CASSLALAGGGSTDTQYF.

V and J are TRBV4-3 and TRBJ2-1, with D tentatively TRBD1 (6 bases). This CDR3 comprises 13 residues. CDR1 is LGHNA, CDR2 YSLEER, per germline. V lost 1 base and J lost 5, with 6 bases in between. The CDR3 DNA reads as TGCGCCAGCAGCCAAGGACAGGACAATGAGCAGTTCTTC. Its translation: CASSQGQDNEQFF.

The rearrangement links TRBV19 to TRBJ2-1, with D perhaps matching TRBD1 (6 bases). The V gene's germline CDR1 is LNHDA and CDR2 SQIVND (reference sequence). The V gene lost 7 bases and the J gene lost 2 bases, with 18 bases spanning the gap. The CDR3 is 16 residues long. Here the CDR3 DNA reads TGTGCCAGTAACCTCTCCGGCAGGGGAACCTACAATGAGCAGTTCTTC. As protein: CASNLSGRGTYNEQFF.

This chain links TRBV7-9 with TRBJ2-7, with 7 bases lining up with TRBD2. Trimming cost V 0 bases and J 0 bases; bases outside gene matches: 5. Looked up from germline, CDR1 is SEHNR and CDR2 is FQNEAQ (reference sequence). There are 16 residues in the CDR3. CDR3 nucleotide sequence: TGTGCCAGCAGCTTAGCCGGCGGGAGATACTCCTACGAGCAGTACGTC. Translation: CASSLAGGRYSYEQYV.

This CDR3 reads CASSVGTGGDEQFF. The CDR3 nucleotides read TGTGCCAGCAGCGTCGGGACAGGGGGCGATGAGCAGTTCTTC. The rearrangement uses TRBV9 and TRBJ2-1; TRBD1 agrees at 12 bases. This CDR3 has 14 residues. V was clipped by 2 bases and J by 8 bases; unmatched bases: 2. Germline lookup yields CDR1 SGDLS and CDR2 YYNGEE. Looking up the rest from reference TRBV9 and TRBJ2-1 gives the full variable domain: DSGVTQTPKHLITATGQRVTLRCSPRSGDLSVYWYQQSLDQGLQFLIQYYNGEERAKGNILERFSAQQFPDLHSELNLSSLELGDSALYFCASSVGTGGDEQFFGPGTRLTVL.

The chain carries TRBV7-2 and TRBJ2-7, with 12 positions matching TRBD1. The length of the CDR3 is 16 residues. Germline assignment: CDR1 SGHTA and CDR2 FQGNSA. J lost 7 bases, V lost 5 bases, and 12 bases had no gene match. CDR3 DNA sequence: TGTGCCAGCAGCCCGCCGGGACAGGGGGCGAGGTGGGAGCAGTACGTC. Translation gives CASSPPGQGARWEQYV.

The chain couples TRBV10-3 to TRBJ2-1; tentative D call: TRBD1 (5 bases). The CDR3 loop spans 15 amino acids. Germline V gene data show CDR1 as ENHRY and CDR2 as SYGVKD. The V end lost 3 bases, the J end lost 1 base, and 10 bases lay between the germline ends. Here the CDR3 DNA reads TGTGCCATCAGTGAATTCCAGGGATCCTACAATGAGCAGTTCTTC. It codes for CAISEFQGSYNEQFF.

This clone showed up just once. The chain combines TRBV28 with TRBJ1-2; D may be TRBD1 (5 bases). Looked up from germline, CDR1 is MDHEN and CDR2 is SYDVKM. The V and J ends lost 7 bases and 4 bases respectively, with 19 bases between them. The CDR3 is made up of 15 amino acids. The CDR3 nucleotides read TGTGCCAGCACCACCGGGGGGGACCGCGTCTATGGCTACACCTTC. Translated, it gives CASTTGGDRVYGYTF.

The rearrangement joins TRBV6-2 or TRBV6-3 to TRBJ2-7; 13 bases agree with TRBD2. From germline, CDR1 is MNHEY and CDR2 SVGEGT. V gave up 0 bases and J gave up 3 bases; unmatched junction bases: 5. CDR3 length: 17 amino acids. The CDR3 DNA follows: TGTGCCAGCAGTTACTCGAGGACTAGCGGGAGCTTCTACGAGCAGTACGTC. It is translated as CASSYSRTSGSFYEQYV.

The chain recombines TRBV27 with TRBJ2-1; 8 bases are shared with TRBD2. The CDR3 covers 17 residues. Germline lookup yields CDR1 MNHEY and CDR2 SMNVEV (reference sequence). V lost 4 bases, J lost 5 bases, and 13 bases stayed unmatched. CDR3 residues: CASSSLSLAEVNNEQFF. The CDR3 DNA follows: TGTGCCAGCAGTTCCCTATCACTAGCGGAAGTAAACAATGAGCAGTTCTTC.

The chain combines TRBV11-2 with TRBJ2-5; TRBD2 matches 8 bases. V lost 1 base and J lost 4; bases outside the gene matches: 5. The germline V gene has CDR1 SGHAT and CDR2 FQNNGV. This CDR3 is 15 amino acids long. CDR3 coding DNA: TGTGCCAGCAGCTTAGCGGGACTAGATGGAGAGACCCAGTACTTC. It yields the protein CASSLAGLDGETQYF.

V and J are TRBV9 and TRBJ2-3; TRBD1 matches 7 bases. CDR1 and CDR2 from the germline V gene are SGDLS and YYNGEE. The J segment lost 2 bases and the V segment lost 4 bases, leaving 7 bases of the junction unmatched. The CDR3 runs 15 residues. As DNA, the CDR3 is TGTGCCAGCAGCCACCGACAGGGATACACAGATACGCAGTATTTT. Translating gives CASSHRQGYTDTQYF.

The V gene is TRBV7-9, the J gene TRBJ2-2, with TRBD2 identical over 7 bases. The CDR3 covers 14 residues. The germline V gene has CDR1 SEHNR and CDR2 FQNEAQ (reference sequence). With 7 bases clipped from V and 7 bases from J, the junction kept 9 bases outside the gene matches. The CDR3 coding sequence is TGTGCCAGCATGGCGGGAGTCCGTAGCGGGGAGCTGTTTTTT. Its protein is CASMAGVRSGELFF. The full variable domain, its missing parts supplied by reference TRBV7-9 and TRBJ2-2, is DTGVSQNPRHKITKRGQNVTFRCDPISEHNRLYWYRQTLGQGPEFLTYFQNEAQLEKSRLLSDRFSAERPKGSFSTLEIQRTEQGDSAMYLCASMAGVRSGELFFGEGSRLTVL.

This clone is a singleton in its sample. The chain's CDR3 is CASSSRYGGNQPQHF. Here the CDR3 DNA reads TGTGCCAGCAGCTCCCGTTACGGGGGCAATCAGCCCCAGCATTTT. This chain joins TRBV25-1 and TRBJ1-5; D unclear. This CDR3 has 15 residues. Between the trimmed V and J ends, which lost 6 bases and 2 bases, there was a span of 14 bases. Germline lookup yields CDR1 MGHDK and CDR2 SYGVNS. Full variable domain (missing parts from reference TRBV25-1 and TRBJ1-5): EADIYQTPRYLVIGTGKKITLECSQTMGHDKMYWYQQDPGMELHLIHYSYGVNSTEKGDLSSESTVSRIRTEHFPLTLESARPSHTSQYLCASSSRYGGNQPQHFGDGTRLSIL.

This clone was detected only once. The V gene is TRBV5-1, the J gene TRBJ2-5; D is perhaps TRBD1 (5 bases). V was trimmed by 1 base and J by 4 bases, leaving 23 bases between them. The CDR3 is 18 residues long. CDR1 and CDR2 from the germline V gene are SGHRS and YFSETQ. CDR3 region: CASSLLTARVGFGETQYF. CDR3 DNA: TGCGCCAGCAGCTTGCTCACGGCCAGGGTAGGTTTTGGAGAGACCCAGTACTTC.